These 6 T cell receptor beta chains came from one sample sequenced in a study of blood T cell repertoires in COVID-19. The table came from immunoSEQ multiplex PCR; TCRdb's copy has only in-frame clones and leaves some out. This table holds a few hundred thousand clones, roughly 80% found once. Material: PBMCs or T cells enriched from blood (not recorded which). These receptors originate from a man under 40 with acute COVID-19.

The chain carries TRBV6-5 and TRBJ1-1; D is unresolved. In germline, CDR1 is MNHEY, CDR2 SVGAGI. This CDR3 has 15 residues. V shed 6 bases and J shed 5 bases, with 19 bases lying between them. The CDR3, as DNA: TGTGCCAGCAGCCGGCCCGGACGGGCGGGGACTGAAGCTTTCTTT. As protein: CASSRPGRAGTEAFF.

The chain employs TRBV19 and TRBJ1-5; TRBD1 agrees at 7 bases. Trimming removed 10 bases from V and 5 bases from J; junction bases left unmatched: 8. This CDR3 comprises 13 residues. CDR1 LNHDA and CDR2 SQIVND come from the germline V gene (reference sequence). The DNA for the CDR3 is TGTGCCACCCAGACAGGGATCGATCAGCCCCAGCATTTT. It is translated as CATQTGIDQPQHF.

This chain connects TRBV7-9 to TRBJ2-1; TRBD2 matches at 10 bases. Trimming at V came to 5 bases and at J to 5 bases, leaving 12 bases not matched to a gene. This CDR3 spans 17 amino acids. CDR1 is SEHNR and CDR2 is FQNEAQ in the germline V gene (reference sequence). The DNA of the CDR3 is TGTGCCAGCAGCATACCGAGGGCAGCGGGGGGGAACAATGAGCAGTTCTTC. Translated, it gives CASSIPRAAGGNNEQFF.

This clone was detected only once. The chain combines TRBV19 with TRBJ2-6, with D maybe TRBD1 (6 bases). Germline V gene lookup returns CDR1 LNHDA and CDR2 SQIVND (reference sequence). Trimming cost V 5 bases and J 1 base, with 12 bases left between them. This CDR3 contains 16 residues. The CDR3 protein is CASSQFTGSGANVLTF. The CDR3 DNA sequence: TGTGCCAGTAGTCAATTCACAGGGTCTGGGGCCAACGTCCTGACTTTC.

The chain joins TRBV6-1 to TRBJ1-6, with D unclear. This CDR3 has 14 amino acids. Germline CDR1 MNHNS, CDR2 SASEGT. Trimming left V 2 bases short and J 10 bases short, with 12 bases between. The CDR3 bases are TGTGCCAGCAGTGAATGGAGGTCCCAATCACCCCTCCACTTT. It is translated as CASSEWRSQSPLHF.

This chain links TRBV24-1 with TRBJ2-3; perhaps TRBD2 as D (5 bases). Germline-derived CDR1 and CDR2 are KGHDR and SFDVKD. The CDR3 is 17 amino acids. The germline V and J ends were trimmed by 4 bases and 4 bases, with 20 bases remaining between them. CDR3 protein: CATSDPSRGSPADTQYF. The CDR3 DNA reads as TGTGCCACCAGTGACCCTTCCAGAGGGTCCCCAGCAGATACGCAGTATTTT.